The clone carrying this TCR beta chain was seen more than once but under ten times. The sample originates from a study of blood T cell repertoires in COVID-19. Study at large: T cells, B-cell-depleted T cells, or PBMCs provided the cDNA or gDNA that served as material.

Clones were sequenced by immunoSEQ multiplex PCR, and TCRdb holds only the in-frame ones, with some missing. The table shows 200,000 or so clones, with around 90% occurring only once. This clonotype was sampled from a woman in her twenties or thirties who had been exposed to COVID-19. The sequencing input was PBMCs or T cells enriched from blood (not recorded which).

The chain's CDR3 is CASSEAGGSYNEQFF. CDR3 nucleotides: TGTGCCAGCAGTGAAGCAGGGGGCTCCTACAATGAGCAGTTCTTC. The V gene is TRBV6-1, the J gene TRBJ2-1; the D gene is possibly TRBD1 (6 bases). In germline, CDR1 is MNHNS, CDR2 SASEGT. V lost 0 bases and J 0 bases, leaving 6 bases between the germline ends. The CDR3 extends over 15 amino acids.